This TCR beta chain emerged from a study of T-cell memory formation after mild COVID-19. The overall study: Largely donor-specific TCR clusters were found. Study-level results: The pre-infection memory compartment contained some responding clones, suggesting cross-reactive memory joined.

The CDR3 covers 12 residues. The V end was cut by 8 bases, the J end by 5 bases, with 12 bases between. The germline CDR1 and CDR2 sequences are MNHEY and SVGAGI. Concerning this clonotype: Its antigen is as yet unknown.

A single record per CDR3 protein comes from TCRdb applying MiXCR to the 5' RACE reads. The sample has tens of thousands of distinct CDR3 sequences, roughly 16% seen once. Material for sequencing was PBMCs or a T cell subset sorted from them (not recorded which). The rearrangement joins TRBV6-5 to TRBJ2-5; no firm D call. This sequence was found in a man younger than 30 who had mild COVID-19 (a few samples of this study predate the infection). Cell type and time point are not known. CDR3: CASGIWGETQYF. The CDR3 coding sequence is TGTGCCAGCGGGATTTGGGGTGAGACCCAGTACTTC.